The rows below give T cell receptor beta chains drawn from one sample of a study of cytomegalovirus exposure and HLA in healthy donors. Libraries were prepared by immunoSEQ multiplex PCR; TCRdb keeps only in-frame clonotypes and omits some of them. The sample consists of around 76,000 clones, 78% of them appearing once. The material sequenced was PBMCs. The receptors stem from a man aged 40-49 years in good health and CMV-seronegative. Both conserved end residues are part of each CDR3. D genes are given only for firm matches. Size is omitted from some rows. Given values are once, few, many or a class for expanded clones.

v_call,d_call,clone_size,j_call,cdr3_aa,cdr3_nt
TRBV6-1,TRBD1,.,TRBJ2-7,CASSGPGQGLSYEQYF,TGTGCCAGCAGTGGCCCGGGACAGGGGCTCTCCTACGAGCAGTACTTC
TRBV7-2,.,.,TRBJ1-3,CASSLSGFGNTIYF,TGTGCCAGCAGCTTATCGGGGTTTGGAAACACCATATATTTT
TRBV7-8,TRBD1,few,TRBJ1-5,CASSPGQGPFNQPQHF,TGTGCCAGCAGCCCCGGACAGGGGCCTTTCAATCAGCCCCAGCATTTT
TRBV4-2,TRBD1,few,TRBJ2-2,CASSHSPGQGAGELFF,TGTGCCAGCAGCCATTCCCCGGGACAGGGGGCCGGGGAGCTGTTTTTT
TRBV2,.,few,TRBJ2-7,CASSERGRSYEQYF,TGTGCCAGCAGTGAGCGGGGGCGTTCCTACGAGCAGTACTTC
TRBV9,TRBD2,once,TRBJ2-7,CASSASQTSGNSYEQYF,TGTGCCAGCAGCGCGAGCCAGACTAGCGGGAACTCCTACGAGCAGTACTTC
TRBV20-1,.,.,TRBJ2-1,CSGDLHNEQFF,TGCAGTGGGGACTTGCACAATGAGCAGTTCTTC
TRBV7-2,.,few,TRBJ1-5,CASSPQRDQPQHF,TGTGCCAGCAGCCCCCAGAGGGATCAGCCCCAGCATTTT
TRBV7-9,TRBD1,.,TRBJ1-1,CASRGEQGLGNTEAFF,TGTGCCAGCAGGGGTGAACAGGGGTTGGGGAACACTGAAGCTTTCTTT
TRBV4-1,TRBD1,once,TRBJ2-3,CASSSRTGGIYTQYF,TGCGCCAGCAGCTCAAGGACAGGGGGGATCTATACGCAGTATTTT
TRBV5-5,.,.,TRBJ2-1,CASRPPGRTYNEQFF,TGTGCCAGCCGCCCCCCCGGCAGGACCTACAATGAGCAGTTCTTC
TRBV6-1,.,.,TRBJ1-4,CASTMGTTNEKLFF,TGTGCCAGCACTATGGGCACAACTAATGAAAAACTGTTTTTT
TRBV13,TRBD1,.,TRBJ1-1,CATTQDRGNTEAFF,TGTGCAACCACCCAGGACAGGGGGAACACTGAAGCTTTCTTT
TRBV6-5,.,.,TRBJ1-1,CASSRTGNAEAFF,TGTGCCAGCAGTCGGACGGGGAACGCTGAAGCTTTCTTT
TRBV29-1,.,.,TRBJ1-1,CSVGKTGGFTEAFF,TGCAGCGTGGGTAAGACAGGTGGGTTCACTGAAGCTTTCTTT
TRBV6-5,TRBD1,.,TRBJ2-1,CASSYPGTASKFF,TGTGCCAGCAGTTACCCGGGGACAGCTAGTAAGTTCTTC
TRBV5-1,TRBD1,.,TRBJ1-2,CASSHGTGNVNYGYTF,TGCGCCAGCAGCCATGGGACAGGGAATGTTAACTATGGCTACACCTTC
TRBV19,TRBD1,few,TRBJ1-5,CASKAGTVLSTSNQPQHF,TGTGCCAGTAAGGCCGGGACAGTGCTATCGACTAGCAATCAGCCCCAGCATTTT
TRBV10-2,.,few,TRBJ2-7,CASSESKSAYEQYF,TGCGCCAGCAGTGAGTCGAAGAGCGCCTACGAGCAGTACTTC
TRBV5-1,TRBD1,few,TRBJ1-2,CASSRDRGSNYGYTF,TGCGCCAGCAGCCGCGACAGGGGAAGTAACTATGGCTACACCTTC